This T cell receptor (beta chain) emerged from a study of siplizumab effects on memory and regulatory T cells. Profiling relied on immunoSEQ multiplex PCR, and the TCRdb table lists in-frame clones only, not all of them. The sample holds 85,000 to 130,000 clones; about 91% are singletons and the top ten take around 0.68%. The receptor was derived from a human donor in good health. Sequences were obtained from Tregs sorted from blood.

The CDR3 is CASSVIGGTEAFF. The CDR3 nucleotides are TGTGCCAGCAGCGTAATCGGGGGCACGGAAGCTTTCTTT. The chain combines TRBV9 with TRBJ1-1; the D gene is possibly TRBD1 (6 bases). With 1 base removed from V and 8 bases from J, the gap between germline ends came to 12 bases. CDR1 and CDR2 from the germline V gene are SGDLS and YYNGEE. CDR3 length: 13 amino acids.